This T cell receptor (beta chain) was sequenced during a study of cytotoxic CD8 clonotypes in ibrutinib-treated CLL. V was clipped by 2 bases and J by 4 bases, with 15 bases between them. The CDR3 extends over 15 amino acids. Germline V gene lookup returns CDR1 LNHNV and CDR2 YYDKDF (reference sequence). The data were produced by immunoSEQ multiplex PCR, yet TCRdb's version contains in-frame clones alone and is incomplete. The top ten hold approximately 7% of the sample, which has around 300,000 clones, just under 80% seen once. The sequence was obtained from a human donor with chronic lymphocytic leukemia. The chain uses TRBV15 and TRBJ2-7; D not resolved. Sample: PBMCs, taken before ibrutinib treatment. CDR3 DNA sequence: TGTGCCACCAGCAGATCCAATGAACGGCGGTACGAGCAGTACTTC. Protein sequence: CATSRSNERRYEQYF.